This paragraph covers one TCR beta chain sequence. Its antigen remains unknown. V was pared by 0 bases and J by 0 bases, with 13 bases between. The germline V gene encodes CDR1 SGDLS and CDR2 YYNGEE. CDR3 size: 17 residues. Treatment indicated: roughly 20 received Ad26.COV2.S at low or high dose, single or two shots; 5 received placebo; per-sample allocation not given. The investigators took samples on day 63 after the first vaccine or placebo injection. Ad26.COV2.S expressed prefusion-stabilized spike from the original Wuhan strain. These data belong to a study of Ad26.COV2.S vaccination and SARS-CoV-2 variants. Study-wide findings and caveats: Relative to placebo recipients, vaccine recipients exhibited elevated spike-specific TCR breadth.

Here immunoSEQ multiplex PCR was the method, and the copy in TCRdb shows in-frame clones only, minus some. Of some 410,000 clones in the sample, about 90% were seen once. The chain recombines TRBV9 with TRBJ1-3; D gene ambiguous. This receptor was identified in a person aged 18-60 years who received the Ad26.COV2.S COVID-19 vaccine or a placebo. The sample here was peripheral blood, taken in a trial of Ad26.COV2.S vaccine versus placebo. CDR3 nucleotides: TGTGCCAGCAGCGTAGAGTCGTGGCTGTCCTCTGGAAACACCATATATTTT. Protein sequence: CASSVESWLSSGNTIYF.